This TCR beta chain came from a study of CD8+CD57+ T cells in acquired aplastic anemia (dated by TCRdb to 2017 to 2018). Concerning the study at large: Extracted DNA from sorted CD4+ and CD8+ cells averaged around 3.2 ug, ranging from roughly 0.17 to 30 ug. CD8+CD57+ expansion was defined as a frequency above the mean frequency observed in healthy subjects.

Genomic DNA served as template for TCR beta VDJ combination and CDR3 sequence profiling. An Illumina HiSeq 2000 was used for TCR repertoire sequencing. The authors processed their data as follows. Repertoires were assessed using TRBV/TRBJ rearrangement plots, CDR3 size and DJ length profiles, and Simpson's diversity index. The most abundant DNA sequence in the deep sequencing data was taken as the immunodominant clone. CDR3 amino acid sequences were checked for sharing across subjects and were also compared against the VDJdb database and published repertoires. TCRdb cleaned the public reads at Q25 with fastp, built clones with MiXCR and kept in-frame beta chains. When rows share a CDR3 protein, they turn into one entry using the most common DNA and genes. The authors' filters were not applied to this entry. The sample has about 240,000 distinct CDR3 sequences on record, around 45% of them singletons. Clones ranked in the top ten supply 7% to 9.5% of the sample.

Study-wide conclusions, independent of this receptor: Around 28 CD8+ CDR3 sequences were found to be shared between patients and controls, but these sequences appeared to be highly expressed in patients and within the immunodominant clones of the patients. CD8+ Simpson's diversity did not differ significantly between patients and healthy controls (P=0.060).

Of note for this clonotype: The antigen this receptor binds is unknown. Possible read error: a much larger clone is one base away.

Patients chosen for sequencing had shown expansion of CD8+CD57+ cells by flow cytometry. Every patient had severe acquired aplastic anemia, diagnosed using the International Study of Aplastic Anemia and Agranulocytosis and Camitta criteria. At the time blood was sampled, none of the patients had received any therapy. In this study, sorted CD4+ and CD8+ T cells from the blood of healthy subjects and of severe aplastic anemia patients had their TCR repertoires deep-sequenced. Patients were enrolled in the USA under clinicaltrials.gov protocols 00001620, 01623167, 00001397, 00071045, 00081523 and 00961064. Ficoll-Paque density gradient centrifugation was used to isolate peripheral blood mononuclear cells. Before DNA extraction, CD4+ and CD8+ T cells were sorted with FACS or magnetic beads. The CDR3 measures 13 amino acids from cysteine to phenylalanine. The DNA shown is the 39-base CDR3, in frame from base 1. The germline V gene (reference sequence) sets CDR1 to MNHEY and CDR2 to SMNVEV.

Recombination linked TRBV27 to TRBJ1-1, with no reliable assignment of the D segment. The source of this sequence is a human donor with aplastic anemia. The sample consisted of sorted CD4+, CD8+, or CD8+CD57+ T cells (not recorded which) from PBMCs. The bases read TGTGCCAGCAGTTTTACCGAGAACACTGAAGTTTTCTTT. Its protein reads: CASSFTENTEVFF.